This passage covers 7 T cell receptor beta chains from one sample sequenced in a study of lymphopenia after photon versus proton radiotherapy. Sequencing was performed with immunoSEQ multiplex PCR; in TCRdb, only in-frame clones are kept and a portion is missing. The sample records about 83,000 clones, more than 70% being singletons. Material: peripheral blood, obtained from a patient treated with proton-based radiotherapy. The receptors stem from a man aged 55 to 69 with pancreatic cancer.

The chain is built from TRBV27 and TRBJ2-7; weak D call: TRBD2 (7 bases). The germline gives CDR1 MNHEY, CDR2 SMNVEV (reference sequence). This CDR3 comprises 15 residues. Trimming removed 0 bases from V and 0 bases from J, with 9 bases in between. This CDR3 is CASSLSGGPSYEQYF. CDR3 DNA sequence: TGTGCCAGCAGTTTATCGGGGGGGCCCTCCTACGAGCAGTACTTC.

The genes are TRBV2 and TRBJ2-1; D unresolved. Germline CDR1 and CDR2: SNHLY and FYNNEI. This CDR3 is 11 amino acids long. Trimming took off 4 bases at V and 9 bases at J, with 7 bases between the two ends. The CDR3 nucleotides read TGTGCCAGCAGTGGACTTTTTGAGCAGTTCTTC. It encodes CASSGLFEQFF.

The V and J genes are TRBV5-1 and TRBJ2-3, with unresolved D. This CDR3 has 12 amino acids. The germline V and J ends were trimmed by 4 bases and 2 bases, with 5 bases remaining between them. Germline lookup yields CDR1 SGHRS and CDR2 YFSETQ. CDR3 amino acids: CASSRATDTQYF. In DNA, the CDR3 is TGCGCCAGCAGCCGGGCCACAGATACGCAGTATTTT.

The chain uses TRBV2 and TRBJ2-3; 10 nucleotides align to TRBD1. This CDR3 has 16 amino acids. Per germline, CDR1 SNHLY and CDR2 FYNNEI. Trimming removed 6 bases from V and 2 bases from J; junction bases left unmatched: 8. The CDR3 reads CASSRDRGRNTDTQYF. CDR3 sequence (DNA): TGTGCCAGCAGCCGGGACAGGGGTAGAAACACAGATACGCAGTATTTT.

This clone was observed a handful of times. V gene TRBV30 combines with J gene TRBJ1-1; 9 bases agree with TRBD1. J was trimmed by 5 bases and V by 5 bases; bases with no gene match: 15. The CDR3 consists of 16 residues. CDR1 and CDR2 from the germline V gene are GTSNPN and SVGIG (reference sequence). The CDR3 DNA is TGTGCCTGGCGCCGGGACAGGGTGTTGAGGGGGACTGAAGCTTTCTTT. Its protein is CAWRRDRVLRGTEAFF.

This clone was counted a few times. CDR3 nucleotide sequence: TGTGCCAGCAGTTCGCCCGAGCAGTACTTC. Translating gives CASSSPEQYF. The chain recombines TRBV27 with TRBJ2-7; D gene uncertain. This CDR3 is built from 10 residues. V lost 4 bases and J lost 6, with 4 bases in between. The V gene's germline CDR1 is MNHEY and CDR2 SMNVEV (reference sequence).

The chain recombines TRBV5-1 with TRBJ2-1; 7 positions agree with TRBD1. V lost 2 bases, J lost 16 bases, and 6 bases stayed unmatched. The CDR3 length is 11 residues. Germline CDR1 is SGHRS and CDR2 is YFSETQ. The DNA for the CDR3 is TGCGCCAGCAGCTTCTCGGGACAGTTCTTCTTC. Translating it yields CASSFSGQFFF. Full variable domain (missing parts from reference TRBV5-1 and TRBJ2-1): KAGVTQTPRYLIKTRGQQVTLSCSPISGHRSVSWYQQTPGQGLQFLFEYFSETQRNKGNFPGRFSGRQFSNSRSEMNVSTLELGDSALYLCASSFSGQFFFGPGTRLTVL.